Listed below are T cell receptor beta chains from one sample, sequenced in a study of CD8 T cells in Susac syndrome. TCRdb redid the calling of the immunoSEQ multiplex PCR reads with MiXCR, one entry per CDR3 protein. Of a few hundred thousand distinct CDR3 sequences in the sample, 70% to 90% were seen once. Sequencing was carried out using CD8+ T cells from PBMCs. The receptors derive from a human donor with multiple sclerosis. CDR3s include the opening cysteine and the closing phenylalanine or tryptophan. The D gene is left open where the match is weak. Clone size appears in some rows only: once, few, many, or a class for an expanded clone.

j_gene | abundance | v_gene | d_gene | CDR3nt | CDR3aa
TRBJ2-7 | . | TRBV9 | . | TGTGCCAGCAGCGTAGGGGGAGATGGGTACGAGCAGTACTTC | CASSVGGDGYEQYF
TRBJ2-3 | . | TRBV12-3/TRBV12-4 | . | TGTGCCAGCAGTTACGGGACTGCTACAGATACGCAGTATTTT | CASSYGTATDTQYF
TRBJ2-5 | . | TRBV3-1 | TRBD2 | TGTGCCAGCAGCCAAGCGGGGGGGCAAGAGACCCAGTACTTC | CASSQAGGQETQYF
TRBJ2-2 | . | TRBV20-1 | . | TGCAGTGCTAGAGATTGGGACACCGGGGAGCTGTTTTTT | CSARDWDTGELFF
TRBJ2-3 | few | TRBV2 | . | TGTGCCAGCAGTGAAGCGCGGGGGCCACCAGATACGCAGTATTTT | CASSEARGPPDTQYF
TRBJ2-2 | . | TRBV12-5 | . | TGTGCTAGTGGTTTGCCCCTGCCCGGGGAGCTGTTTTTT | CASGLPLPGELFF
TRBJ1-1 | . | TRBV27 | TRBD1 | TGTGCCAGCAGTCCATACCGGACAGGGGGATATACTGAAGCTTTCTTT | CASSPYRTGGYTEAFF
TRBJ2-4 | . | TRBV28 | . | TGTGCCAGCAGTTTAACCTGGGGCGGAAACATTCAGTACTTC | CASSLTWGGNIQYF
TRBJ1-2 | . | TRBV14 | . | TGTGCCAGCAGCCAAGGCCGAGGCAGGGCCAATGGCTACACCTTC | CASSQGRGRANGYTF
TRBJ1-5 | few | TRBV4-2 | . | TGTGCCAGCAGCCAGAGGGGACAGCCCCAGCATTTT | CASSQRGQPQHF
TRBJ2-7 | . | TRBV21-1 | . | TGTGCCAGCAGCAAAGGGCAATGGGTTTACAACCCCTACGAGCAGTACTTC | CASSKGQWVYNPYEQYF
TRBJ1-2 | few | TRBV5-6 | . | TGTGCCAGCAGATATGACAGGCGCACCTATGGCTACACCTTC | CASRYDRRTYGYTF
TRBJ2-7 | once | TRBV20-1 | . | TGCAGTGCTCCCATGGCTAACGAGCAGTACTTC | CSAPMANEQYF
TRBJ2-2 | once | TRBV2 | . | TGTGCCAGCAGTGAGACAACCGGGGAGCTGTTTTTT | CASSETTGELFF
TRBJ2-7 | few | TRBV12-3/TRBV12-4 | . | TGTGCCAGCAGTGGGACCGAGGTGTCCTACGAGCAGTACTTC | CASSGTEVSYEQYF
TRBJ2-1 | . | TRBV19 | TRBD2 | TGTGCCAGTAGTATAGGACTAGCGGACAGCTCCTACAATGAGCAGTTCTTC | CASSIGLADSSYNEQFF
TRBJ2-2 | . | TRBV10-3 | . | TGTGCCATCAGTGAGTTCCCGTTGAGCGGGGAGCTGTTTTTT | CAISEFPLSGELFF
TRBJ2-3 | . | TRBV28 | . | TGTGCCAGCAGTTTATTACAGCGGCCTCGGGACACAGATACGCAGTATTTT | CASSLLQRPRDTDTQYF
TRBJ2-1 | . | TRBV4-1 | TRBD2 | TGCGCCAGCAGCCACCTCTCGAAGGGGCTAGCGGGAGGGCCGGAGTTCTTC | CASSHLSKGLAGGPEFF
TRBJ2-7 | . | TRBV4-1 | TRBD1 | TGCGCCAGCAGCCAAGGGGGACAGACCTACGAGCAGTACTTC | CASSQGGQTYEQYF
TRBJ2-2 | . | TRBV7-8 | TRBD2 | TGTGCCAGCAGCGACCTAGCGGGAGAAGGGGGGGAGCTGTTTTTT | CASSDLAGEGGELFF
TRBJ2-1 | . | TRBV29-1 | . | TGCAGCGGATCGAGGGTGGGGGCCTACAATGAGCAGTTCTTC | CSGSRVGAYNEQFF
TRBJ2-7 | . | TRBV7-9 | . | TGTGCCAGCAGCTTATCGTCTACGTCCCCCTACGAGCAGTACTTC | CASSLSSTSPYEQYF
TRBJ2-1 | . | TRBV2 | TRBD2 | TGTGCCACTCAAGCGGGACGCTCCTACAATGAGCAGTTCTTC | CATQAGRSYNEQFF
TRBJ1-2 | . | TRBV12-3/TRBV12-4 | . | TGTGCCAGCAGTTCCCCCGGGCAGGCACAGGGCTACACCTTC | CASSSPGQAQGYTF
TRBJ2-3 | . | TRBV7-9 | TRBD2 | TGTGCCAGCAGCTTAACGACTAGCGGGGTCCCGCAGTATTTT | CASSLTTSGVPQYF
TRBJ1-1 | . | TRBV27 | . | TGTGCCAGCAGTTTATTGGGGTCAAGCACTGAAGCTTTCTTT | CASSLLGSSTEAFF
TRBJ2-1 | . | TRBV7-8 | . | TGTGCCAGCAGCTTGGTACTAGGGTGGGATGAGCAGTTCTTC | CASSLVLGWDEQFF
TRBJ2-7 | . | TRBV28 | TRBD1 | TGTGCCAGCAGTTCGACAGGGAAGGGCGTCGAGCAGTACTTC | CASSSTGKGVEQYF